This T cell receptor (beta chain) was sequenced in a study of blood T cell repertoires in COVID-19. Looking at the study overall: The cDNA or gDNA used as material had been derived from T cells, B-cell-depleted T cells, or PBMCs.

CDR3 length: 14 amino acids. V lost 4 bases to trimming and J lost 7 bases; unmatched junction nucleotides: 9. Germline-derived CDR1 and CDR2 are SGHRS and YFSETQ. In the authors' methods: Reference gene primer amplification gave estimated nucleated cell counts. The assay was immunoSEQ multiplex PCR, and TCRdb's table has in-frame clones only and misses some. V, J and clone size reflect that table, while D and trimming were determined from the DNA. The repertoire holds approximately 120,000 clones, with 83% as singletons. The TCR comes from a woman in her sixties or seventies with acute or convalescent COVID-19. The genes are TRBV5-1 and TRBJ2-7; 9 bases map to TRBD1. The sample was peripheral blood. CDR3 sequence: CASSPGQGWREQYF. The CDR3 DNA reads as TGCGCCAGCAGCCCAGGACAGGGGTGGAGGGAGCAGTACTTC.